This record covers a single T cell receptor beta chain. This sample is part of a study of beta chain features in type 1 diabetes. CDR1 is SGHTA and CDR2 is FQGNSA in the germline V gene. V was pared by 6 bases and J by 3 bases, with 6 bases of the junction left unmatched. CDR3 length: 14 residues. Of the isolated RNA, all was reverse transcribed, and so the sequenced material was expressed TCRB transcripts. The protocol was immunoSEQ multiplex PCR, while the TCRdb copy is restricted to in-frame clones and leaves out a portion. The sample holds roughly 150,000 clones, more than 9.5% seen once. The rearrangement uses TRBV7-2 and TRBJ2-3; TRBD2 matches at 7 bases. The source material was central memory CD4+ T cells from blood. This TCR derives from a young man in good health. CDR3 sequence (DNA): TGTGCCAGCAGGCCTCCCGGGGGGACAGATACGCAGTATTTT. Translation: CASRPPGGTDTQYF.